These 17 T cell receptor beta chains were all obtained from the same sample, sequenced in a study of cytomegalovirus exposure and HLA in healthy donors. It was with 60 Vbeta and 13 Jbeta primers that the PCR ran. Assay: immunoSEQ multiplex PCR; the TCRdb copy retains only in-frame clones and omits some. The sample has about 160,000 clones, approximately 80% seen once. The specimen sequenced was PBMCs. These receptors came from a man younger than 40 in good health and CMV-seropositive.

As regards this clone: Distinct nucleotide sequences in the sample also encode this CDR3. This rearrangement joins TRBV6-5 to TRBJ1-4, with 9 bases identical to TRBD1. Germline assignment: CDR1 MNHEY and CDR2 SVGAGI. V was clipped by 6 bases and J by 8 bases; unmatched bases: 7. The length of the CDR3 is 14 residues. CDR3 nucleotides: TGTGCCAGCAGCCAACAGGGGGCAGGGGAAAAACTGTTTTTT. This codes for CASSQQGAGEKLFF.

This chain links TRBV25-1 with TRBJ2-5, with TRBD1 matching 11 bases. Germline V gene data show CDR1 as MGHDK and CDR2 as SYGVNS. With V trimmed by 1 base and J by 2 bases, 6 bases remained unmatched. The length of the CDR3 is 17 residues. The DNA of the CDR3 is TGTGCCAGCAGTGAATCTAAACGGGACAGGGGGCAAGAGACCCAGTACTTC. Translating it yields CASSESKRDRGQETQYF.

The chain combines TRBV11-2 with TRBJ1-3; D gene unclear. The CDR3 totals 15 residues. V was cut by 5 bases and J by 0 bases, with 11 bases left in between. CDR1 and CDR2 from the germline V gene are SGHAT and FQNNGV. The CDR3 region is CASSQDLGSGNTIYF. The CDR3 DNA follows: TGTGCCAGCAGCCAGGACTTGGGCTCTGGAAACACCATATATTTT.

The rearrangement links TRBV7-7 to TRBJ2-5; tentative D call: TRBD2 (5 bases). Trimming stripped 1 base from V and 7 bases from J, with 10 bases between. The CDR3 is 13 amino acids. The germline gives CDR1 SSHAT, CDR2 FNYEAQ (reference sequence). DNA of the CDR3: TGTGCCAGCAGCTTAGTGCTAGCCGGGACCCAGTACTTC. Amino acid sequence: CASSLVLAGTQYF.

The chain links TRBV5-1 to TRBJ2-7; tentative D call: TRBD1 (6 bases). Germline loops: CDR1 SGHRS, CDR2 YFSETQ. The V gene lost 2 bases and the J gene lost 6 bases, with 15 bases spanning the gap. There are 14 residues in the CDR3. CDR3 sequence reads: CASSFLKQGSEQYF. The CDR3 DNA is TGCGCCAGCAGCTTCCTAAAACAGGGATCCGAGCAGTACTTC.

In this sample, this clone turned up once. The same CDR3 can be traced to other DNA sequences in this sample. This chain links TRBV30 with TRBJ1-5, with a tentative D call TRBD1 (6 bases). Trimming shortened V by 3 bases and J by 13 bases, and 22 bases separated the two germline ends. Germline CDR1 GTSNPN, CDR2 SVGIG (reference sequence). This CDR3 region has 14 residues. CDR3 sequence: CAWSRTQGSRPQHF. In DNA form, the CDR3 reads TGTGCCTGGAGCCGGACACAGGGATCTCGGCCTCAGCATTTT. The full variable domain, completed using reference TRBV30 and TRBJ1-5, is SQTIHQWPATLVQPVGSPLSLECTVEGTSNPNLYWYRQAAGRGLQLLFYSVGIGQISSEVPQNLSASRPQDRQFILSSKKLLLSDSGFYLCAWSRTQGSRPQHFGDGTRLSIL.

V and J are TRBV6-1 and TRBJ1-1; a weak D match, TRBD1 (5 bases). Germline V lookup: CDR1 MNHNS, CDR2 SASEGT. This CDR3 spans 14 amino acids. Deletions cut 6 bases from V and 1 base from J, with 12 bases between. The CDR3 loop is CASSAGRANTEAFF. The CDR3 nucleotides read TGTGCCAGCAGCGCGGGACGGGCGAACACTGAAGCTTTCTTT.

V is TRBV5-4 and J is TRBJ2-3; 8 nucleotides match TRBD2. The CDR3 loop spans 15 amino acids. The V segment lost 2 bases and the J segment 6 bases; nucleotides outside the gene matches: 8. Per the germline V gene, CDR1 is SGHNT and CDR2 is YYREEE (reference sequence). CDR3 amino acids: CASSFPAGGKDTQYF. The CDR3 DNA reads as TGTGCCAGCAGCTTCCCGGCGGGGGGCAAGGATACGCAGTATTTT.

The genes are TRBV2 and TRBJ1-1, with no clear D. Trimming removed 0 bases at V and 8 bases at J, with 10 bases between. The CDR3 runs to 13 residues. Germline V gene lookup returns CDR1 SNHLY and CDR2 FYNNEI. CDR3 sequence: CASSEATAYEAFF. CDR3 DNA: TGTGCCAGCAGTGAAGCCACAGCCTACGAAGCTTTCTTT.

The chain links TRBV15 to TRBJ1-5, with D unresolved. CDR1 and CDR2 from the germline V gene are LNHNV and YYDKDF (reference sequence). V dropped 5 bases and J dropped 7 bases, with 9 bases sitting between them. This CDR3 has 12 amino acids. CDR3 amino acids: CATSLTSQPQHF. CDR3 DNA: TGTGCCACCAGCCTGACATCCCAGCCCCAGCATTTT.

J is TRBJ2-1 and V is TRBV5-1, with 10 bases identical to TRBD2. V shed 0 bases and J 4 bases; nucleotides not matched to a gene: 1. Germline CDR1 and CDR2: SGHRS and YFSETQ. The CDR3 is 15 amino acids. The CDR3 is CASSLELAGYNEQFF. As DNA, the CDR3 is TGCGCCAGCAGCTTGGAACTAGCGGGGTACAATGAGCAGTTCTTC.

This clone has more than one count but fewer than ten. V gene TRBV11-2 combines with J gene TRBJ2-3, with D possibly being TRBD1 (6 bases). This CDR3 has 16 amino acids. The germline V gene has CDR1 SGHAT and CDR2 FQNNGV. With 1 base removed from V and 4 bases from J, the gap between germline ends came to 15 bases. The CDR3 bases are TGTGCCAGCAGCTTAGTTCAGGGGAGTCTATCAGATACGCAGTATTTT. This sequence encodes CASSLVQGSLSDTQYF.

The rearrangement joins TRBV7-3 to TRBJ2-6; TRBD1 matches at 8 bases. The CDR3 is made up of 18 amino acids. Germline values: CDR1 SGHTA, CDR2 FQGTGA. V gave up 4 bases and J gave up 0 bases; unmatched junction bases: 8. The CDR3 DNA reads TGTGCCAGCAGCTGGGGACAGGCGCCCTTCTCTGGGGCCAACGTCCTGACTTTC. Amino acid sequence: CASSWGQAPFSGANVLTF.

The rearrangement uses TRBV6-5 and TRBJ1-6; possibly TRBD1 for D (6 bases). Germline loops: CDR1 MNHEY, CDR2 SVGAGI. There are 14 residues in the CDR3. V was pared by 0 bases and J by 7 bases, with 7 bases between. The CDR3 loop reads CASSYSQGNSPLHF. For the CDR3, the DNA is TGTGCCAGCAGTTACTCCCAGGGGAATTCACCCCTCCACTTT.

Only one count was recorded for this clone. V is TRBV7-9 and J is TRBJ1-2; 11 bases fit TRBD1. The V gene's germline CDR1 is SEHNR and CDR2 FQNEAQ (reference sequence). With V trimmed by 2 bases and J by 7 bases, 6 bases remained unmatched. The length of the CDR3 is 15 residues. CDR3 loop: CASSLTDRGLFGYTF. The CDR3 DNA sequence: TGTGCCAGCAGCTTAACGGACAGGGGGCTCTTTGGCTACACCTTC.

This chain uses TRBV14 with TRBJ2-5; TRBD2 might be the D (6 bases). V was pared by 0 bases and J by 3 bases, with 14 bases between. This CDR3 region has 16 residues. Germline values: CDR1 SGHDN, CDR2 FVKESK. Here the CDR3 DNA reads TGTGCCAGCAGCCAAGAAGGGGACTTGAGGGAAGAGACCCAGTACTTC. Residues: CASSQEGDLREETQYF.

As DNA, the CDR3 is TGTGCCAGCAGTTCGAGGACAGGTTATCTAGATACGCAGTATTTT. This sequence encodes CASSSRTGYLDTQYF. The gene calls are TRBV28 and TRBJ2-3, with TRBD1 matching over 7 bases. The CDR3 totals 15 residues. Germline CDR1 and CDR2: MDHEN and SYDVKM. V shed 4 bases, J shed 5 bases, and the junction held 9 bases outside the gene matches.